Below are 21 T cell receptor beta chains sequenced from a single sample in a study of T-cell memory formation after mild COVID-19 (dated by TCRdb to the early 2020s). Libraries were constructed by 5' RACE. Sequencing was carried out with an Illumina NovaSeq 6000. TCRdb reran the public reads through fastp at Q25 and MiXCR, keeping productive beta chains. CDR3 protein sequences are deduplicated, and each keeps its most common genes and DNA. In this sample the table shows 350,000 to 550,000 distinct CDR3 sequences, roughly 18% of which occur a single time. The ten largest make up roughly 21% of the sample. The sample was PBMCs or a T cell subset sorted from them (not recorded which). These receptors all come from a man aged 18 to 29 who had mild COVID-19 (a few samples of this study predate the infection). The sample titles of this study are shuffled in the database, so cell type and time point are left out; the donor was told from shared clones.

This clonotype has just a few counts. A read error may produce the germline difference seen at one junction end. V usage is TRBV7-7 and J usage is TRBJ2-1; possibly TRBD2 for D (6 bases). The CDR3 has 13 residues. The germline V gene has CDR1 SSHAT and CDR2 FNYEAQ (reference sequence). DNA for the CDR3: TGTGCTAGCAGCTTAGCGGCGGGCGATGAGCAGTTCTTC. Encoded protein: CASSLAAGDEQFF.

This sequence joins TRBV19 and TRBJ2-7; a possible D gene is TRBD2 (6 bases). The CDR3 is 13 amino acids. CDR1 is LNHDA, CDR2 SQIVND, per germline (reference sequence). V lost 5 bases and J 3 bases, leaving 11 bases between the germline ends. CDR3 coding DNA: TGTGCCAGTAGTCCGAGGGACTTCTACGAGCAGTACTTC. Its translation: CASSPRDFYEQYF.

About this clonotype itself: Its ends do not fully match the called genes, so a read error is possible. The J gene is TRBJ2-3, the V gene TRBV4-1; 9 nucleotides agree with TRBD2. In germline, CDR1 is MGHRA, CDR2 YSYEKL. The CDR3 is made up of 16 amino acids. The CDR3 nucleotides are TGCGCCAGCAGACAAGCGGGGGGCCGTAGCACAGATACGCAGTATTTT. It is translated as CASRQAGGRSTDTQYF.

V gene TRBV4-3 combines with J gene TRBJ2-3, with 11 bases that match TRBD2. The CDR3 totals 17 residues. Germline CDR1 reads LGHNA; CDR2 reads YSLEER. V gave up 4 bases and J gave up 2 bases; unmatched junction bases: 8. For the CDR3, the DNA is TGCGCCAGCAGCCCGGGGGGACTAGCGGTGATCACAGATACGCAGTATTTT. Protein product: CASSPGGLAVITDTQYF.

The gene calls are TRBV18 and TRBJ1-1, with D unresolved. From germline, CDR1 is KGHSH and CDR2 LQKENI. This CDR3 comprises 13 residues. Trimming removed 7 bases at V and 0 bases at J, with 9 bases between. CDR3 loop: CASLREVNTEAFF. The CDR3 DNA reads TGTGCCAGCTTGAGGGAGGTGAACACTGAAGCTTTCTTT.

This clonotype was recorded a few times. The V call is TRBV12-3 or TRBV12-4, the J call TRBJ2-7; TRBD2 agrees at 7 bases. The CDR3 has 15 amino acids. Losses at the gene ends were 9 bases for V and 4 bases for J; bases not matched to a gene: 15. For the CDR3, the DNA is TGTGCCAGTCGAACCTCGGGGGGTAGTGTATACGAGCAGTACTTC. Translated: CASRTSGGSVYEQYF.

This clonotype has just a few counts. The V call is TRBV4-1, the J call TRBJ2-1; weak D call: TRBD2 (6 bases). Looked up from germline, CDR1 is MGHRA and CDR2 is YSYEKL. Trimming cost V 3 bases and J 8 bases, with 11 bases left between them. The CDR3 extends over 13 amino acids. The CDR3 region is CASSHPGGDEQFF. CDR3 DNA: TGCGCCAGCAGCCATCCCGGGGGTGATGAGCAGTTCTTC.

This clonotype has just a few counts. The chain has TRBV20-1 and TRBJ1-2; no definite D call. Trimming stripped 8 bases from V and 4 bases from J, with 17 bases between. This CDR3 is built from 13 residues. The germline V gene encodes CDR1 DFQATT and CDR2 SNEGSKA (reference sequence). This CDR3 is CSLGSGVVYGYTF. The CDR3 DNA sequence: TGCAGTCTGGGCTCCGGGGTGGTCTATGGCTACACCTTC.

This rearrangement joins TRBV18 to TRBJ2-1, with D uncertain. Germline V gene lookup returns CDR1 KGHSH and CDR2 LQKENI. This CDR3 has 13 residues. The V end was cut by 4 bases, the J end by 7 bases, with 11 bases between. The CDR3 spells CASSLVRDNEQFF. The DNA for the CDR3 is TGTGCCAGCTCACTAGTGCGCGATAATGAGCAGTTCTTC.

The gene calls are TRBV24-1 and TRBJ2-1, with 12 positions matching TRBD1. The V gene end was trimmed by 2 bases and the J gene end by 9 bases; junction bases not matched to a gene: 7. There are 16 residues in the CDR3. Germline CDR1 is KGHDR and CDR2 is SFDVKD. CDR3 amino acids: CATSDYPGQGAGEQFF. Here the CDR3 DNA reads TGTGCCACCAGTGATTACCCGGGACAGGGGGCGGGTGAGCAGTTCTTC.

The chain couples TRBV7-6 to TRBJ2-7; a possible D gene is TRBD2 (7 bases). The CDR3 has 13 amino acids. The V end was cut by 6 bases, the J end by 2 bases, with 11 bases between. The germline gives CDR1 SGHVS, CDR2 FNYEAQ. CDR3 residues: CASSSGGTYEQYV. DNA of the CDR3: TGTGCCAGCAGTTCGGGGGGCACCTACGAGCAGTACGTC.

CDR3: CASKVPGTGREKLFF. CDR3 nucleotide sequence: TGCGCCAGCAAGGTCCCCGGGACAGGGAGAGAAAAACTGTTTTTT. The chain couples TRBV4-1 to TRBJ1-4; 9 nucleotides line up with TRBD1. This CDR3 contains 15 residues. Germline CDR1 reads MGHRA; CDR2 reads YSYEKL. Trimming cost V 7 bases and J 8 bases; bases outside gene matches: 11.

There are a few counts of this clonotype. The chain combines TRBV20-1 with TRBJ2-5; 7 bases match TRBD1. Germline CDR1 reads DFQATT; CDR2 reads SNEGSKA (reference sequence). Trimming cost V 0 bases and J 4 bases; bases outside gene matches: 5. The CDR3 consists of 14 residues. The CDR3 DNA reads TGCAGTGCTAGAGACTCGGACAGGAGAGAGACCCAGTACTTC. Translated, it gives CSARDSDRRETQYF.

V is TRBV11-2 and J is TRBJ2-1, with TRBD2 matching 9 bases. The CDR3 covers 12 residues. Germline-derived CDR1 and CDR2 are SGHAT and FQNNGV. V was clipped by 5 bases and J by 14 bases; unmatched bases: 7. The chain's CDR3 is CASSHTSGQEFF. The CDR3, as DNA: TGTGCCAGCAGCCACACTAGCGGGCAGGAGTTCTTC.

In this sample, this clonotype turned up a few times. The V call is TRBV29-1, the J call TRBJ2-3, with 8 bases identical to TRBD1. The CDR3 extends over 13 amino acids. The ends lost 6 bases at V and 6 bases at J; junction bases unmatched: 8. Germline V CDR1 and CDR2: SQVTM, ANQGSEA. The DNA of the CDR3 is TGCAGCGTGAACAGGGGGATCGCGGATACGCAGTATTTT. It translates to CSVNRGIADTQYF.

J is TRBJ2-3 and V is TRBV29-1, with 7 positions matching TRBD2. The CDR3 loop spans 14 amino acids. CDR1 and CDR2 from the germline V gene are SQVTM and ANQGSEA. Unmatched junction bases numbered 13, after V lost 8 bases and J lost 5 bases. CDR3 sequence: CSTRKGGTEDTQYF. In DNA, the CDR3 is TGCAGCACGAGGAAGGGAGGGACCGAAGATACGCAGTATTTT.

The genes are TRBV18 and TRBJ1-1; TRBD1 aligns across 10 bases. This CDR3 spans 14 amino acids. Germline V gene lookup returns CDR1 KGHSH and CDR2 LQKENI. With 5 bases clipped from V and 7 bases from J, the junction kept 7 bases outside the gene matches. The CDR3 DNA reads as TGTGCCAGCTCAAGACAGGGGGCGGGAGATGAAGCTTTCTTT. Encoded protein: CASSRQGAGDEAFF.

The chain joins TRBV5-1 to TRBJ1-2; no firm D call. The CDR3 runs to 12 residues. V was shortened by 2 bases and J by 8 bases, with 10 bases between the two germline ends. The germline gives CDR1 SGHRS, CDR2 YFSETQ. The chain's CDR3 is CASSFSSAGYTF. As DNA, the CDR3 is TGCGCCAGCAGCTTCTCATCGGCGGGCTACACCTTC.

The sample holds a few counts of this clonotype. This chain links TRBV11-2 with TRBJ2-5; no clear D gene. The CDR3 sequence is 17 residues long. Between the trimmed V and J ends, which lost 2 bases and 0 bases, there was a span of 16 bases. Germline assignment: CDR1 SGHAT and CDR2 FQNNGV. The CDR3 DNA follows: TGTGCCAGCAGCTTATTAGTCGTAACACCCTACCAAGAGACCCAGTACTTC. Translation gives CASSLLVVTPYQETQYF.

This clonotype was observed a few times. The chain employs TRBV20-1 and TRBJ2-1; 7 nucleotides match TRBD1. CDR1 DFQATT and CDR2 SNEGSKA come from the germline V gene (reference sequence). There are 12 residues in the CDR3. Trimming took 1 base from V and 7 from J; bases not matched to a gene: 1. In DNA, the CDR3 is TGCAGTGCTAGAGTCAGGGGGAATGAGCAGTTCTTC. Protein sequence: CSARVRGNEQFF.

The chain carries TRBV4-1 and TRBJ1-6; 7 bases agree with TRBD1. CDR1 MGHRA and CDR2 YSYEKL come from the germline V gene. This CDR3 has 16 residues. Trimming took 0 bases from V and 3 from J; bases not matched to a gene: 2. The chain's CDR3 is CASSQETGDYNSPLHF. CDR3 sequence (DNA): TGCGCCAGCAGCCAAGAAACAGGGGACTATAATTCACCCCTCCACTTT.